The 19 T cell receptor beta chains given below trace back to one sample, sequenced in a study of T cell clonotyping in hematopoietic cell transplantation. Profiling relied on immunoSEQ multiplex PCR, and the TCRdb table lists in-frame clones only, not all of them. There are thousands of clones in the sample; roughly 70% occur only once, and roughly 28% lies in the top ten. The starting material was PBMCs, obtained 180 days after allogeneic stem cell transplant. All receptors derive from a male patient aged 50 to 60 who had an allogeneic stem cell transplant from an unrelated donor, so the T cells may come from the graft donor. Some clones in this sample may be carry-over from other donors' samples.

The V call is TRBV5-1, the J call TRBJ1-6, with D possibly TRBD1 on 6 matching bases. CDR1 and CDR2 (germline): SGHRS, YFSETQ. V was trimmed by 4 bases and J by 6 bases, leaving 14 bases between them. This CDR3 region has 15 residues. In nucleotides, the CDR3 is TGCGCCAGCAGCCCAGACACGGGGGCTAATTCACCCCTCCACTTT. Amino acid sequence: CASSPDTGANSPLHF.

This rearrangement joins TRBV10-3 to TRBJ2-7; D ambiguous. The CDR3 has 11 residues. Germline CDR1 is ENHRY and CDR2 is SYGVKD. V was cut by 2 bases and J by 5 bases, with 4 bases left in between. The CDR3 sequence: CAISEGHEQYF. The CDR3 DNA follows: TGTGCCATCAGTGAGGGCCACGAGCAGTACTTC.

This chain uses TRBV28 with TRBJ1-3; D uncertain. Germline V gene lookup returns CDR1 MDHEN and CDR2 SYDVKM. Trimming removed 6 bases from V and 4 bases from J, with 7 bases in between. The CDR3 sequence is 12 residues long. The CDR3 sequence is CASRVSGNTIYF. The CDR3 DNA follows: TGTGCCAGCAGGGTATCCGGAAACACCATATATTTT.

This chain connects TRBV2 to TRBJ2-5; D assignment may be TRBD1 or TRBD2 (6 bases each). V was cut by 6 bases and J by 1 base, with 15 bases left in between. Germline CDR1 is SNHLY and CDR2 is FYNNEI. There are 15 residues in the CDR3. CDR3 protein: CASRSWGALQETQYF. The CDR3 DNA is TGTGCCAGCAGGAGCTGGGGGGCCCTCCAAGAGACCCAGTACTTC. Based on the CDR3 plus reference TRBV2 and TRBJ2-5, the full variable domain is EPEVTQTPSHQVTQMGQEVILRCVPISNHLYFYWYRQILGQKVEFLVSFYNNEISEKSEIFDDQFSVERPDGSNFTLKIRSTKLEDSAMYFCASRSWGALQETQYFGPGTRLLVL.

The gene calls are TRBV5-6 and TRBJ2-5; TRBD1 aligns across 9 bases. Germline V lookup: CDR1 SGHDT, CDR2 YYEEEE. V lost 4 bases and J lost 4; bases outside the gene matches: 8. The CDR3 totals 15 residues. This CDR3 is CASSTGDRVVETQYF. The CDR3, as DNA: TGTGCCAGCAGCACTGGGGACAGGGTCGTAGAGACCCAGTACTTC.

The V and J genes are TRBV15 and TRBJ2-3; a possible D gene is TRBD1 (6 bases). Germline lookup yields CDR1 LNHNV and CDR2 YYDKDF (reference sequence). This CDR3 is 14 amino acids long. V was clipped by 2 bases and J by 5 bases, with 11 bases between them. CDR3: CATSRRQGLDTQYF. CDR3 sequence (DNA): TGTGCCACCAGCAGACGGCAGGGGCTAGATACGCAGTATTTT.

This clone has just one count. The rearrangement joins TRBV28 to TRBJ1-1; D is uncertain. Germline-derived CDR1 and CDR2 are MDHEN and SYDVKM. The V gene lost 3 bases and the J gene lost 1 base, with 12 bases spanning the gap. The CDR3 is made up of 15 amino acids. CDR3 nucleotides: TGTGCCAGCAGTTTTCCTCTAGTTTCGAACACTGAAGCTTTCTTT. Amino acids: CASSFPLVSNTEAFF.

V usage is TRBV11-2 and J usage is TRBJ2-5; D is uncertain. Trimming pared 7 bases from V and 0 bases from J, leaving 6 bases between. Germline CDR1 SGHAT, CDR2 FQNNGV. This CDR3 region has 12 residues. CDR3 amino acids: CASTDYQETQYF. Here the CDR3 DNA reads TGTGCCAGCACCGACTACCAAGAGACCCAGTACTTC.

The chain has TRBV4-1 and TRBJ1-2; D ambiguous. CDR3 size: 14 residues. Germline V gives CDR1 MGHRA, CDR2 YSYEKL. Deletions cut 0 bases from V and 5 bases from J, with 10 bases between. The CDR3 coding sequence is TGCGCCAGCAGCCAAGATATAGATGGGTATGGCTACACCTTC. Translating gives CASSQDIDGYGYTF.

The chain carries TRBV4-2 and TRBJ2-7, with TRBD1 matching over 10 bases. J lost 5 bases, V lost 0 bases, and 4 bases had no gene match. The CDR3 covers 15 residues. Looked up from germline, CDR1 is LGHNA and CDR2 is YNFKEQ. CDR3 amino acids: CASSQEDRGKNEQYF. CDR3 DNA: TGTGCCAGCAGCCAAGAGGACAGGGGGAAGAACGAGCAGTACTTC.

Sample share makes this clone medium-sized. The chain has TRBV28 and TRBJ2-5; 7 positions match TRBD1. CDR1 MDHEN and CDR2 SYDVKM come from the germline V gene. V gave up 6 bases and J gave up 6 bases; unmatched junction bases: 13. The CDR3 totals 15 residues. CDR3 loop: CASREDADRPKTQYF. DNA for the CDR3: TGTGCCAGCAGAGAAGACGCGGACAGGCCCAAGACCCAGTACTTC.

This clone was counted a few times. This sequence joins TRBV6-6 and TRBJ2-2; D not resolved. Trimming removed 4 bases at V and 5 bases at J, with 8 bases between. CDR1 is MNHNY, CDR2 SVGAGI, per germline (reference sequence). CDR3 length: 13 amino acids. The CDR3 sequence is CASSSPGTGELFF. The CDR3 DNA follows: TGTGCCAGCAGTTCTCCCGGGACCGGGGAGCTGTTTTTT.

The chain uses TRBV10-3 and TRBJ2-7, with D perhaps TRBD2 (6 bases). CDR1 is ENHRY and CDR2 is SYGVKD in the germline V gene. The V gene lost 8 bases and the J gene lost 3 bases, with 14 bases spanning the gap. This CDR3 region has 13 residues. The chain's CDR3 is CAIRDSTLYEQYF. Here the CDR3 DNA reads TGTGCCATCCGGGACTCGACCCTCTACGAGCAGTACTTC.

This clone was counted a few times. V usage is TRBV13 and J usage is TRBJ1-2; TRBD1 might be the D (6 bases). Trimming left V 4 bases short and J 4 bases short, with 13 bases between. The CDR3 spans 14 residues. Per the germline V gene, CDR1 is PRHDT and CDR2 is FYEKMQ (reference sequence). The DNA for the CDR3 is TGTGCCAGCAGCTCGGGCGGGGGCATCTATGGCTACACCTTC. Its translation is CASSSGGGIYGYTF. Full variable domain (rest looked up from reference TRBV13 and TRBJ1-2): AAGVIQSPRHLIKEKRETATLKCYPIPRHDTVYWYQQGPGQDPQFLISFYEKMQSDKGSIPDRFSAQQFSDYHSELNMSSLELGDSALYFCASSSGGGIYGYTFGSGTRLTVV.

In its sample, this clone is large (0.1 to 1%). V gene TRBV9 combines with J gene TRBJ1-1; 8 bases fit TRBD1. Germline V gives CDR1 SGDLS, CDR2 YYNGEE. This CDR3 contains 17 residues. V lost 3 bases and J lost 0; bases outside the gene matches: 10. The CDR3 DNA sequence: TGTGCCAGCAGCGATGGACAGGGAGGGCCCTTGAACACTGAAGCTTTCTTT. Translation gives CASSDGQGGPLNTEAFF.

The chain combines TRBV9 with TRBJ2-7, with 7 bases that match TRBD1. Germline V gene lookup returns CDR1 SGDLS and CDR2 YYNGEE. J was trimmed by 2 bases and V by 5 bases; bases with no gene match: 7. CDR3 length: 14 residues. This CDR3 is CASSEQGLPYEQYF. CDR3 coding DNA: TGTGCCAGCAGTGAACAGGGGCTTCCCTACGAGCAGTACTTC.

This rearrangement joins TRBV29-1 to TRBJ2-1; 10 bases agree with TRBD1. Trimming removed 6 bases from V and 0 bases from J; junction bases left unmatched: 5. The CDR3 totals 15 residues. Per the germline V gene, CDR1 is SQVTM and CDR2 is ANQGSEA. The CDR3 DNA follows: TGCAGCGTGGGACAGGGGAAGAGCTCCTACAATGAGCAGTTCTTC. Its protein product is CSVGQGKSSYNEQFF.

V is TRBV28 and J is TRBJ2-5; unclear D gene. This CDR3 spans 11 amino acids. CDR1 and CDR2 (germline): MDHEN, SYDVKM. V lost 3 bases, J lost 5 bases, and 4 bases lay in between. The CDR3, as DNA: TGTGCCAGCAGTTTCAGGGAGACCCAGTACTTC. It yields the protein CASSFRETQYF.

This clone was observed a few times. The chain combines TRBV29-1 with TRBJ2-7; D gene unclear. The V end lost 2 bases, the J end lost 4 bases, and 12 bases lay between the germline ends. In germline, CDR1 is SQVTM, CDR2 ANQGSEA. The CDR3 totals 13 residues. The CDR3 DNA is TGCAGCGTTGAACCTGTAGGCCAATACGAGCAGTACTTC. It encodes CSVEPVGQYEQYF.